Listed here are 20 T cell receptor beta chains from one sample, sequenced in a study of blood T cell repertoires in COVID-19. Clones were read by immunoSEQ multiplex PCR, and TCRdb kept only the in-frame ones, dropping some. The table shows over 150,000 clones, with roughly 83% occurring only once. Sequences were obtained from peripheral blood. These receptors were obtained from a woman aged 55-75 years with acute or convalescent COVID-19.

The CDR3 is CASSYSQTAYEQYV. CDR3 DNA: TGTGCCAGCAGTTACTCGCAAACAGCCTACGAGCAGTACGTC. This chain joins TRBV6-5 and TRBJ2-7; D unresolved. CDR3 size: 14 residues. Germline V gene sequence: CDR1 MNHEY, CDR2 SVGAGI. The V end was cut by 0 bases, the J end by 2 bases, with 8 bases between.

The chain links TRBV5-6 to TRBJ1-2; D is perhaps TRBD1 (5 bases). The CDR3 runs 14 residues. Per the germline V gene, CDR1 is SGHDT and CDR2 is YYEEEE. The V gene lost 0 bases and the J gene lost 6 bases, with 12 bases spanning the gap. The CDR3 loop reads CASSLAAGFHGYTF. The CDR3 region has the DNA TGTGCCAGCAGCTTGGCGGCAGGGTTTCATGGCTACACCTTC.

This chain connects TRBV10-3 to TRBJ1-1; 8 bases line up with TRBD1. The CDR3 length is 13 residues. CDR1 is ENHRY and CDR2 is SYGVKD in the germline V gene. V gave up 4 bases and J gave up 5 bases; unmatched junction bases: 3. The CDR3, as DNA: TGTGCCATCAGTGGGACAGGGTCGACTGAAGCTTTCTTT. Translated: CAISGTGSTEAFF.

The rearrangement uses TRBV3-1 (or the pseudogene TRBV3-2) and TRBJ1-1; D is unresolved. The CDR3 is made up of 17 amino acids. V lost 1 base and J 1 base, leaving 16 bases between the germline ends. From germline, CDR1 is LGHDT and CDR2 YNNKEL (reference sequence). The CDR3 bases are TGTGCCAGCAGCCAAGGGGATCTCGAGGGCTGGAACACTGAAGCTTTCTTT. Translating it yields CASSQGDLEGWNTEAFF.

About this clone itself: The sample contains more than one DNA sequence encoding this CDR3. CDR3 nucleotide sequence: TGCAGCGTTGAAGGACAGCTGAACACTGAAGCTTTCTTT. It codes for CSVEGQLNTEAFF. This chain joins TRBV29-1 and TRBJ1-1; perhaps TRBD1 as D (5 bases). This CDR3 spans 13 amino acids. The germline V and J ends were trimmed by 1 base and 0 bases, with 6 bases remaining between them. Germline V gene sequence: CDR1 SQVTM, CDR2 ANQGSEA. Looking up the rest from reference TRBV29-1 and TRBJ1-1 gives the full variable domain: SAVISQKPSRDICQRGTSLTIQCQVDSQVTMMFWYRQQPGQSLTLIATANQGSEATYESGFVIDKFPISRPNLTFSTLTVSNMSPEDSSIYLCSVEGQLNTEAFFGQGTRLTVV.

The chain combines TRBV28 with TRBJ1-6; 7 nucleotides agree with TRBD1. The CDR3 length is 15 residues. The junction had 4 bases not matched to a gene; V was cut back by 6 bases and J by 2 bases. CDR1 MDHEN and CDR2 SYDVKM come from the germline V gene. CDR3 bases: TGTGCCAGCAGGCGACAGGGTACCTATAATTCACCCCTCCACTTT. Translating gives CASRRQGTYNSPLHF.

DNA for the CDR3: TGTGCCAGCAGTGAAGTGGCGGAGAGCTACACCTTC. The encoded protein is CASSEVAESYTF. V usage is TRBV6-1 and J usage is TRBJ1-2, with D unresolved. The CDR3 covers 12 residues. Germline V gene lookup returns CDR1 MNHNS and CDR2 SASEGT. Trimming removed 1 base from V and 9 bases from J, with 9 bases in between.

The chain couples TRBV5-4 to TRBJ2-5, with D perhaps TRBD2 (5 bases). This CDR3 region has 15 residues. CDR1 is SGHNT, CDR2 YYREEE, per germline (reference sequence). V was clipped by 0 bases and J by 5 bases, with 14 bases between them. The CDR3: CASSLGGSEGETQYF. The CDR3 DNA follows: TGTGCCAGCAGCTTGGGAGGCTCTGAGGGCGAGACCCAGTACTTC.

The J gene is TRBJ1-2, the V gene TRBV10-3; possibly TRBD1 for D (5 bases). Germline V gene lookup returns CDR1 ENHRY and CDR2 SYGVKD. The V end was cut by 2 bases, the J end by 8 bases, with 12 bases between. The CDR3 consists of 13 residues. CDR3 loop: CAISEGRAEGYTF. CDR3 nucleotides: TGTGCCATCAGTGAGGGCAGGGCTGAGGGCTACACCTTC.

The V gene is TRBV7-3, the J gene TRBJ2-1, with 9 positions matching TRBD1. Looked up from germline, CDR1 is SGHTA and CDR2 is FQGTGA. The CDR3 extends over 13 amino acids. J gave up 9 bases and V 6 bases, and 6 bases lay outside the gene matches. The CDR3 protein is CASRFTGGSEQFF. The DNA of the CDR3 is TGTGCCAGCAGGTTCACAGGGGGCAGTGAGCAGTTCTTC.

The chain links TRBV6-2 or TRBV6-3 to TRBJ2-7; 7 bases align to TRBD1. V gave up 1 base and J gave up 2 bases; unmatched junction bases: 5. Germline CDR1 MNHEY, CDR2 SVGEGT. The CDR3 totals 15 residues. This chain's CDR3 is CASSYYQDRTYEQYV. CDR3 DNA: TGTGCCAGCAGTTACTACCAGGACAGGACCTACGAGCAGTACGTC.

The chain recombines TRBV30 with TRBJ1-2; 7 bases fit TRBD1. CDR1 and CDR2 (germline): GTSNPN, SVGIG (reference sequence). V dropped 3 bases and J dropped 5; count of bases not matched to a gene: 9. This CDR3 contains 14 residues. The CDR3, as DNA: TGTGCCTGGAGCCGCGACAGGGCCGGATATGGCTACACCTTC. Encoded protein: CAWSRDRAGYGYTF.

The J gene is TRBJ1-3, the V gene TRBV29-1, with D perhaps matching TRBD1 (6 bases). The germline V gene encodes CDR1 SQVTM and CDR2 ANQGSEA. V lost 6 bases to trimming and J lost 0 bases, with 12 bases between them. CDR3 size: 14 residues. This CDR3 is CSVNRASSGNTIYF. The CDR3, as DNA: TGCAGCGTAAACAGGGCCTCCTCTGGAAACACCATATATTTT.

The chain carries TRBV9 and TRBJ2-5, with D unresolved. Germline-derived CDR1 and CDR2 are SGDLS and YYNGEE. Trimming took 0 bases from V and 5 from J, leaving 11 bases between them. CDR3 length: 14 residues. The CDR3 DNA is TGTGCCAGCAGCGTAGCTGAGAACTGGGAGACCCAGTACTTC. Its protein product is CASSVAENWETQYF.

The chain has TRBV5-1 and TRBJ1-2, with TRBD1 identical over 7 bases. CDR1 SGHRS and CDR2 YFSETQ come from the germline V gene. This CDR3 contains 15 residues. Trimming took 4 bases from V and 0 from J; bases not matched to a gene: 6. CDR3 protein: CASSLTGESNYGYTF. DNA for the CDR3: TGCGCCAGCAGCCTAACAGGGGAGTCTAACTATGGCTACACCTTC.

V is TRBV5-1 and J is TRBJ2-3; 7 bases align to TRBD2. V was clipped by 3 bases and J by 0 bases; unmatched bases: 7. The CDR3 is 16 residues long. The V gene's germline CDR1 is SGHRS and CDR2 YFSETQ. CDR3 protein: CASSSFSGSSTDTQYF. In DNA form, the CDR3 reads TGCGCCAGCAGCTCCTTTAGCGGGTCTAGCACAGATACGCAGTATTTT.

The genes are TRBV19 and TRBJ1-5; possibly TRBD1 for D (6 bases). CDR1 and CDR2 from the germline V gene are LNHDA and SQIVND (reference sequence). The ends were cut back, 6 bases at V and 2 bases at J, with 11 bases in the middle. This CDR3 is built from 14 residues. CDR3 protein: CASRRDIGNQPQHF. The CDR3 nucleotides are TGTGCCAGTAGGAGGGACATCGGCAATCAGCCCCAGCATTTT.

This chain connects TRBV5-1 to TRBJ1-6; D ambiguous. CDR1 is SGHRS and CDR2 is YFSETQ in the germline V gene. The CDR3 covers 13 residues. V gave up 0 bases and J gave up 7 bases, with 5 bases separating them. CDR3 amino acids: CASSLGENSPLHF. The CDR3 region has the DNA TGCGCCAGCAGCTTGGGGGAGAATTCACCCCTCCACTTT. Variable domain in full (rest from reference TRBV5-1 and TRBJ1-6): KAGVTQTPRYLIKTRGQQVTLSCSPISGHRSVSWYQQTPGQGLQFLFEYFSETQRNKGNFPGRFSGRQFSNSRSEMNVSTLELGDSALYLCASSLGENSPLHFGNGTRLTVT.

A few counts support this clone. The J gene is TRBJ1-5, the V gene TRBV7-2; TRBD1 matches 9 bases. With V trimmed by 10 bases and J by 2 bases, 12 bases remained unmatched. The CDR3 is 16 amino acids. Germline CDR1 SGHTA, CDR2 FQGNSA. The CDR3 loop is CATWTGEYRGNQPQHF. For the CDR3, the DNA is TGTGCCACCTGGACAGGGGAATATAGAGGCAATCAGCCCCAGCATTTT.

This clone was observed a handful of times. The rearrangement links TRBV7-9 to TRBJ1-1; no clear D gene. Germline V gene data show CDR1 as SEHNR and CDR2 as FQNEAQ (reference sequence). The CDR3 is 13 residues long. Trimming took off 3 bases at V and 5 bases at J, with 10 bases between the two ends. CDR3 nucleotides: TGTGCCAGCAGCTTTCCCGGGGAGACTGAAGCTTTCTTT. It translates to CASSFPGETEAFF.